The TCR beta chain under discussion was sequenced for a study of shared clonotypes between healthy human individuals. About the research overall: Every donor yielded three CD4 naive, three CD4 memory, two CD8 naive and one CD8 memory plate. General study results and limits: Few donors limited the genetic and exposure-history diversity represented.

Remarks on this clone: Antigen: not known.

Trimming stripped 11 bases from V and 12 bases from J, with 35 bases between. CDR3 length: 16 residues. In germline, CDR1 is ENHRY, CDR2 SYGVKD. Original processing methods: ImmunoSEQ junction-only sequences lacked quality scores, so their filtering differed. The data were produced by immunoSEQ multiplex PCR, yet TCRdb's version contains in-frame clones alone and is incomplete. V and J calls plus clone size are reproduced from that table; the DNA served to infer D and trimming. The sample yields some 500,000 clones, around 96% seen once. What was sequenced was naive CD4+ T cells sorted from blood. The subset: CD45RA+ positively selected. This sequence was found in a woman in her 30s in good health. The V call is TRBV10-3, the J call TRBJ2-7; D is possibly TRBD1 (7 bases). Written as DNA, the CDR3 is TGTGCCGCCCGGACAGGACTACCTTGGTCGGGGGCCCATCGGTACTTC. Translating gives CAARTGLPWSGAHRYF.